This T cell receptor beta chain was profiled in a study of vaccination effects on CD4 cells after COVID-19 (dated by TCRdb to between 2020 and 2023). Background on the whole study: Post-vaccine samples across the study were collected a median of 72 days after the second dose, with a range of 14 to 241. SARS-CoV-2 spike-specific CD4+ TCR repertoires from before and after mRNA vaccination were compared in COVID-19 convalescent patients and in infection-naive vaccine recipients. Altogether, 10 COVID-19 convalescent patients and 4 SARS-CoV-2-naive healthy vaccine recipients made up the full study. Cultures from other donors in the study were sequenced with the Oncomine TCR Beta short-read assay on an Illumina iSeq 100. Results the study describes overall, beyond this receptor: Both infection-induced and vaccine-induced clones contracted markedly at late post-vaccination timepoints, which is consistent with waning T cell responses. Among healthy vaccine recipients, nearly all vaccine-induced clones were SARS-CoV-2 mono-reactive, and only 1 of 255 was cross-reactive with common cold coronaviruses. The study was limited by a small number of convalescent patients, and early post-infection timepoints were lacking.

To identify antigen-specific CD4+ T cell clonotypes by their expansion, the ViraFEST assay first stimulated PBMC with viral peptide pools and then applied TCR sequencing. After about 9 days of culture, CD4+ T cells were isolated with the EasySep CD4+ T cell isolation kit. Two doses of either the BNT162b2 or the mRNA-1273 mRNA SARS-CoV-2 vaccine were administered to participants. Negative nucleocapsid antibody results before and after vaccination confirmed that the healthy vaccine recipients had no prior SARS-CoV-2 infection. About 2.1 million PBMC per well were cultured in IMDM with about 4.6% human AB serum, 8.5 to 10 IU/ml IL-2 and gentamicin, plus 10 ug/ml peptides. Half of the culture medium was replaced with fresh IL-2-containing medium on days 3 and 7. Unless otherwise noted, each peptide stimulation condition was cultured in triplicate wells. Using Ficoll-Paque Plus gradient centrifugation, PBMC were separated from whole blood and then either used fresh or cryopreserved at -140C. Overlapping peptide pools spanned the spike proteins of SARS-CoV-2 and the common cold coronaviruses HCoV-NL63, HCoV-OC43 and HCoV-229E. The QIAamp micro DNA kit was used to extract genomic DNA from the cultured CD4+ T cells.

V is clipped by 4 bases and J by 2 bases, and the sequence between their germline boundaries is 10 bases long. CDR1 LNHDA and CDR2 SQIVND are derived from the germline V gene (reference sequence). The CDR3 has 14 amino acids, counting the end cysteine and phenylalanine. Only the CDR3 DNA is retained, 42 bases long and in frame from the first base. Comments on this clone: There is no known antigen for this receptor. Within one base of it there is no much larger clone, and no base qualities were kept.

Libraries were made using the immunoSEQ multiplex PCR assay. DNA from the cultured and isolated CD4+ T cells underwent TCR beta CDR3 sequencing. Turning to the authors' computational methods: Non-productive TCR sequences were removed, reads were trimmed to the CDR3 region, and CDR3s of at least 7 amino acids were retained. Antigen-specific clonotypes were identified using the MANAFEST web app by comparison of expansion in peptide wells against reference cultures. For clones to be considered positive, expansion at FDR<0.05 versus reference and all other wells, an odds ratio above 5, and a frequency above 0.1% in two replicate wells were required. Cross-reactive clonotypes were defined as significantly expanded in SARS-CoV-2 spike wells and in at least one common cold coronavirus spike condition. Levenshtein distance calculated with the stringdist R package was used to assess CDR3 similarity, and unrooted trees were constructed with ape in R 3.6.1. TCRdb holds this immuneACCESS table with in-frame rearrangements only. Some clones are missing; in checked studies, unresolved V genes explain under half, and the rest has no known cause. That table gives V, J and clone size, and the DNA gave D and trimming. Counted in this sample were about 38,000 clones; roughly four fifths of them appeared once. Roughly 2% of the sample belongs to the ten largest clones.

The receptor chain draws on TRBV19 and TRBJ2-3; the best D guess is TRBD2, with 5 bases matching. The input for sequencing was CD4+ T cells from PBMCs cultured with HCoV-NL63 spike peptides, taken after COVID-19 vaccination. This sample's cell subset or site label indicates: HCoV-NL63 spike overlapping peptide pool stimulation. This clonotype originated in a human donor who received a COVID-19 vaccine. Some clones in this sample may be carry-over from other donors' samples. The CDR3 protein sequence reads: CASSNGDSTDTQYF. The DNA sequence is TGTGCCAGTAGTAACGGGGATTCCACAGATACGCAGTATTTT.